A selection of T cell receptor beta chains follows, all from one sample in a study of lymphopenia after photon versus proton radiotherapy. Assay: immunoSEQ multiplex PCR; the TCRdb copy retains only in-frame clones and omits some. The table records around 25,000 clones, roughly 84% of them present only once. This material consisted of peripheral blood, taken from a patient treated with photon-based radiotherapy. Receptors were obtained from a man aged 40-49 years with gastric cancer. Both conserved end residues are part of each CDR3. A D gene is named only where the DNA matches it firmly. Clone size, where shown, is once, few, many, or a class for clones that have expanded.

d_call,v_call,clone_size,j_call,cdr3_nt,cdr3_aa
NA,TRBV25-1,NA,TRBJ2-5,TGTGCCAGCAGTGGGGCGGCCGGGCTGGAGACCCAGTACTTC,CASSGAAGLETQYF
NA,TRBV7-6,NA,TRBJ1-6,TGTGCCAGCAGCCCTAGTCCCGGACAGTTTTATAATTCACCCCTCCACTTT,CASSPSPGQFYNSPLHF
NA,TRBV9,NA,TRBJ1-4,TGTGCCAGCAGCCCCCGCGACAGAGAAAAACTGTTTTTT,CASSPRDREKLFF
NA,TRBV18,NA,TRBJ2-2,TGTGCCAGCTCAAAGGGAGGCCTAAACACCGGGGAGCTGTTTTTT,CASSKGGLNTGELFF
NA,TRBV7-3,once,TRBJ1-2,TGTGCCAGCAGCTTACGGAGGGCGGGTGACACCTTC,CASSLRRAGDTF
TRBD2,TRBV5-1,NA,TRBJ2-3,TGCGCCAGCAGCCCCGGGGGGTCGGGGGGCACAGATACGCAGTATTTT,CASSPGGSGGTDTQYF
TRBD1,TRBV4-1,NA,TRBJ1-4,TGCGCCAGCAGCCAAGGCCCCGGGACAGGTCGACGTGAAAAACTGTTTTTT,CASSQGPGTGRREKLFF
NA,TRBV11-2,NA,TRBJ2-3,TGTGCCAGCAGCTCTTCCCCGGGGGGCCCCCCAGATACGCAGTATTTT,CASSSSPGGPPDTQYF
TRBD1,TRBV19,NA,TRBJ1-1,TGTGCCAGTAGTCATTTACAGGGGGAGGCTGAAGCTTTCTTT,CASSHLQGEAEAFF
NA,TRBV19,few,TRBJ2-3,TGTGCCAGTAGTATAGGGACCACACCAGATACGCAGTATTTT,CASSIGTTPDTQYF
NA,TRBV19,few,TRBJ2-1,TGTGCCATACGGGGCCCGACCTACAATGAGCAGTTCTTC,CAIRGPTYNEQFF
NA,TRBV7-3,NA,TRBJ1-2,TGTGCCAGCAGCTTAGGACAGAACTATGGCTACACCTTC,CASSLGQNYGYTF
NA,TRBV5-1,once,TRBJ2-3,TGCGCCAGTAAATTACAGGGATTCGGCACAGATACGCAGTATTTT,CASKLQGFGTDTQYF
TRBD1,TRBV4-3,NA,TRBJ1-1,TGCGCCAGCAGCCAAGTGGGACAGGGACCGAACACTGAAGCTTTCTTT,CASSQVGQGPNTEAFF
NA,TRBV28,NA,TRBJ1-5,TGTGCCAGCAGTCTTAGAGTTGGGCCCCAGCATTTT,CASSLRVGPQHF
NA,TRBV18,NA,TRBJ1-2,TGTGCCAGCTCACACCCGGGGTATGGCTACACCTTC,CASSHPGYGYTF